A selection of T cell receptor beta chains follows, all from one sample in a study of cytomegalovirus exposure and HLA in healthy donors. Sequenced by immunoSEQ multiplex PCR; TCRdb stores in-frame clones only, minus some. The sample records more than 85,000 clones, roughly three quarters being singletons. The material sequenced was PBMCs. The receptors come from a female donor in good health and CMV-seropositive. Each CDR3 is given with its conserved first and last residue.

v_gene: TRBV7-9
j_gene: TRBJ2-7
CDR3aa: CASSSGLAETYYEQYF

v_gene: TRBV28
j_gene: TRBJ1-2
CDR3aa: CASSPLQYGYTF

v_gene: TRBV18
j_gene: TRBJ2-7
CDR3aa: CASSPKQAYEQYF

v_gene: TRBV28
j_gene: TRBJ2-7
CDR3aa: CATRGGPYEQYF

v_gene: TRBV5-1
j_gene: TRBJ2-5
CDR3aa: CASSTSGGAVRETQYF

v_gene: TRBV6-1
j_gene: TRBJ2-5
CDR3aa: CASSEIWRDPPRETQYF

v_gene: TRBV11-3
j_gene: TRBJ2-1
CDR3aa: CASSLEGLAGGSNEQFF

v_gene: TRBV6-4
j_gene: TRBJ2-1
CDR3aa: CASSLEGAGGPNEQFF

v_gene: TRBV30
j_gene: TRBJ1-1
CDR3aa: CAWNSGGPEAFF

v_gene: TRBV29-1
j_gene: TRBJ1-2
CDR3aa: CSVGGARGATVGGYTF

v_gene: TRBV5-1
j_gene: TRBJ2-7
CDR3aa: CASCVGQGYEQYF

v_gene: TRBV30
j_gene: TRBJ2-1
CDR3aa: CAWSTGGRSEQFF

v_gene: TRBV4-1
j_gene: TRBJ2-7
CDR3aa: CASSQDTGWEQYF

v_gene: TRBV5-5
j_gene: TRBJ1-1
CDR3aa: CASSFWGVNTEAFF

v_gene: TRBV4-3
j_gene: TRBJ1-4
CDR3aa: CASSQDRGTGNEKLFF

v_gene: TRBV6-1
j_gene: TRBJ1-5
CDR3aa: CASGGASNQPQHF

v_gene: TRBV4-1
j_gene: TRBJ1-1
CDR3aa: CASSQEVISLRDEAFF

v_gene: TRBV6-5
j_gene: TRBJ2-3
CDR3aa: CASSQAGGTDTQYF

v_gene: TRBV6-5
j_gene: TRBJ2-1
CDR3aa: CASSQTSGGHYEQFF

v_gene: TRBV6-5
j_gene: TRBJ2-2
CDR3aa: CASSRTWSTGELFF

v_gene: TRBV9
j_gene: TRBJ2-7
CDR3aa: CASSVTSSPSYEQYF

v_gene: TRBV4-3
j_gene: TRBJ1-1
CDR3aa: CVSSQVTGLNTEAFF

v_gene: TRBV18
j_gene: TRBJ2-3
CDR3aa: CASSPDLAADTQYF

v_gene: TRBV7-8
j_gene: TRBJ2-1
CDR3aa: CASSLMSYNEQFF

v_gene: TRBV27
j_gene: TRBJ1-1
CDR3aa: CASRGWQGGTEAFF

v_gene: TRBV7-2
j_gene: TRBJ2-7
CDR3aa: CASSLGTGAYEQYF

v_gene: TRBV30
j_gene: TRBJ2-7
CDR3aa: CAYRGPYEQYF

v_gene: TRBV27
j_gene: TRBJ1-3
CDR3aa: CASSSLPGNTIYF

v_gene: TRBV18
j_gene: TRBJ1-1
CDR3aa: CASSPDTGGQETEAFF

v_gene: TRBV30
j_gene: TRBJ1-5
CDR3aa: CAWSQRGTGTGLGQPQHF

v_gene: TRBV14
j_gene: TRBJ1-3
CDR3aa: CASSQSRVNSGNTIYF

v_gene: TRBV5-1
j_gene: TRBJ2-3
CDR3aa: CASRPTSGRTDTQYF

v_gene: TRBV15
j_gene: TRBJ2-1
CDR3aa: CATSRGTGIYNEQFF

v_gene: TRBV19
j_gene: TRBJ2-5
CDR3aa: CASTRSFGGQETQYF

v_gene: TRBV19
j_gene: TRBJ2-5
CDR3aa: CASSNRDRAQETQYF

v_gene: TRBV19
j_gene: TRBJ1-5
CDR3aa: CASSRRQGGNQPQHF

v_gene: TRBV19
j_gene: TRBJ2-2
CDR3aa: CASSLISKGGTGELFF

v_gene: TRBV27
j_gene: TRBJ1-5
CDR3aa: CASSLSVNQPQHF

v_gene: TRBV4-2
j_gene: TRBJ1-1
CDR3aa: CASSQHRDRNTEAFF

v_gene: TRBV27
j_gene: TRBJ1-2
CDR3aa: CASRYGTGGAGGYTF

v_gene: TRBV5-8
j_gene: TRBJ2-6
CDR3aa: CASSPQGAGANVLTF

v_gene: TRBV6-5
j_gene: TRBJ1-1
CDR3aa: CASSYSPRGTEAFF

v_gene: TRBV28
j_gene: TRBJ2-1
CDR3aa: CASRLGLSSYNEQFF

v_gene: TRBV30
j_gene: TRBJ1-2
CDR3aa: CAWSAYRTGAGYTF

v_gene: TRBV4-3
j_gene: TRBJ2-1
CDR3aa: CASSQVGSGGGEQFF

v_gene: TRBV11-2
j_gene: TRBJ2-3
CDR3aa: CASSLSASGETDTQYF

v_gene: TRBV6-5
j_gene: TRBJ2-1
CDR3aa: CASKGLAKGEQFF

v_gene: TRBV15
j_gene: TRBJ1-1
CDR3aa: CATSTPPRQGIDPAFF

v_gene: TRBV27
j_gene: TRBJ2-1
CDR3aa: CASTMIGSGSLGEFF

v_gene: TRBV19
j_gene: TRBJ2-1
CDR3aa: CATTSGIRNNEQFF